Presented here are 30 T cell receptor beta chains from one specimen sequenced in a study of HIV-infected children after antiretroviral therapy interruption (dated by TCRdb to between 2018 and 2021). The treatment or condition label, as the study defines it: PENTA 11 planned treatment interruption arm or continuous ART arm. Libraries were made using 3' RACE. These reads were obtained on an Illumina MiSeq. TCR libraries were constructed from RNA with a 3' RACE protocol that used unique molecular identifiers to correct for PCR amplification bias. The raw public reads went through TCRdb reprocessing: fastp at Q25, MiXCR clone calling, in-frame beta chains kept. Each entry is one CDR3 protein sequence, shown with its most common DNA and genes. The sample includes 45,000 to 50,000 distinct CDR3 sequences, with roughly 4.5% observed a single time. The ten largest clonotypes hold about 0.71% of the sample.

Sequences were derived from CD45RA+ CD4+ T cells from PBMCs, pooled from several time points, sampled from a donor given antiretroviral therapy, either interrupted or continuous. Explained via the paper, the cell subset or site label denotes: naive CD4+ CD45RA+ CD45RO- T cells. These receptors were obtained from a pool of human donors with HIV.

This clonotype was seen ten or more times. The chain joins TRBV28 to TRBJ1-2, with D perhaps TRBD1 (6 bases). Germline CDR1 MDHEN, CDR2 SYDVKM. This CDR3 comprises 15 residues. The V end lost 6 bases, the J end lost 3 bases, and 17 bases lay between the germline ends. The CDR3 coding sequence is TGTGCCAGCAGCCCCCCTGAGGGGGTGGACTATGGCTACACCTTC. Encoded protein: CASSPPEGVDYGYTF.

This clonotype was seen at least ten times. In nucleotides, the CDR3 is TGTGCCACCGGAACCGAAGGGATCTCACCCCTCCACTTT. Its translation is CATGTEGISPLHF. The rearrangement uses TRBV7-3 and TRBJ1-6; D unclear. CDR3 size: 13 residues. Per germline, CDR1 SGHTA and CDR2 FQGTGA. Trimming shortened V by 10 bases and J by 10 bases, and 17 bases separated the two germline ends.

The chain uses TRBV6-5 and TRBJ2-1, with D possibly being TRBD1 or TRBD2 (6 bases each). This CDR3 has 14 amino acids. With 0 bases removed from V and 14 bases from J, the gap between germline ends came to 17 bases. Germline CDR1 and CDR2: MNHEY and SVGAGI. The CDR3 nucleotides read TGTGCCAGCAGTTACTCGAGTGGGGGGCGCCCCGAGTTCTTC. Protein product: CASSYSSGGRPEFF.

This clonotype was seen ten or more times. V is TRBV18 and J is TRBJ2-1, with D perhaps given as TRBD1 or TRBD2 (6 bases each). The length of the CDR3 is 16 residues. V lost 1 base and J 1 base, leaving 11 bases between the germline ends. Germline V gene sequence: CDR1 KGHSH, CDR2 LQKENI. For the CDR3, the DNA is TGTGCCAGCTCACCACGGGGGGCCGAGTCCTACAATGAGCAGTTCTTC. This gives the protein CASSPRGAESYNEQFF. Filled out from reference TRBV18 and TRBJ2-1, the complete variable domain reads NAGVMQNPRHLVRRRGQEARLRCSPMKGHSHVYWYRQLPEEGLKFMVYLQKENIIDESGMPKERFSAEFPKEGPSILRIQQVVRGDSAAYFCASSPRGAESYNEQFFGPGTRLTVL.

This clonotype was seen a handful of times. This chain links TRBV2 with TRBJ2-2, with D perhaps TRBD1 (5 bases). Trimming shortened V by 7 bases and J by 2 bases, and 8 bases separated the two germline ends. Germline assignment: CDR1 SNHLY and CDR2 FYNNEI. The CDR3 has 13 amino acids. This CDR3 reads CASTRDNTGELFF. The CDR3, as DNA: TGTGCCAGCACCAGGGATAACACCGGGGAGCTGTTTTTT.

This clonotype was seen at least ten times. V gene TRBV28 combines with J gene TRBJ2-7; the D gene is possibly TRBD1 (5 bases). V was cut by 3 bases and J by 5 bases, with 17 bases left in between. CDR3 length equals 15 residues. Germline V CDR1 and CDR2: MDHEN, SYDVKM. The CDR3 region is CASSLITGGRHEQYF. The CDR3 coding sequence is TGTGCCAGCAGTTTGATAACAGGCGGCCGCCACGAGCAGTACTTC.

This clonotype was observed many times. The chain links TRBV20-1 to TRBJ2-1; 12 positions match TRBD2. The trim removed 2 bases at V and 8 bases at J, leaving 4 bases unmatched. The germline CDR1 and CDR2 sequences are DFQATT and SNEGSKA (reference sequence). The CDR3 totals 14 residues. The CDR3 DNA reads TGCAGTGCTAGACTAGCGGGGGGGCCGGATGAGCAGTTCTTC. It codes for CSARLAGGPDEQFF.

This clonotype was seen repeatedly, ten times or more. This sequence joins TRBV12-3 or TRBV12-4 and TRBJ2-3, with TRBD2 matching 7 bases. V was clipped by 4 bases and J by 2 bases; unmatched bases: 3. The CDR3 loop spans 14 amino acids. DNA for the CDR3: TGTGCCAGCAGTTCTAGCGGTAACACAGATACGCAGTATTTT. It yields the protein CASSSSGNTDTQYF.

In its sample, this clonotype was seen many times. CDR3 amino acids: CASSPIANEQFF. The CDR3 bases are TGTGCCAGCTCACCAATAGCCAATGAGCAGTTCTTC. This rearrangement joins TRBV18 to TRBJ2-1; D not certain. Trimming pared 2 bases from V and 6 bases from J, leaving 5 bases between. CDR1 and CDR2 (germline): KGHSH, LQKENI. The CDR3 is made up of 12 amino acids.

This clonotype was picked up many times. The chain recombines TRBV9 with TRBJ2-1; D possibly corresponds to TRBD2 (5 bases). Trimming removed 2 bases at V and 9 bases at J, with 9 bases between. The CDR3 spans 12 residues. Germline CDR1 is SGDLS and CDR2 is YYNGEE. The CDR3 is CASSVEGSEQFF. The DNA of the CDR3 is TGTGCCAGCAGCGTCGAGGGAAGTGAGCAGTTCTTC. The complete variable domain, with remaining parts taken from reference TRBV9 and TRBJ2-1, reads DSGVTQTPKHLITATGQRVTLRCSPRSGDLSVYWYQQSLDQGLQFLIQYYNGEERAKGNILERFSAQQFPDLHSELNLSSLELGDSALYFCASSVEGSEQFFGPGTRLTVL.

The sample holds many counts of this clonotype. V gene TRBV5-1 combines with J gene TRBJ2-7, with D hard to call. The CDR3 is 16 residues long. Per the germline V gene, CDR1 is SGHRS and CDR2 is YFSETQ. V lost 0 bases to trimming and J lost 4 bases, with 17 bases between them. The CDR3 DNA reads TGCGCCAGCAGCTTGGAGGTCGCCGGCAGACCTTACGAGCAGTACTTC. This sequence encodes CASSLEVAGRPYEQYF.

At least ten counts were recorded for this clonotype. The rearrangement joins TRBV7-9 to TRBJ1-1, with D perhaps matching TRBD1 (5 bases). The length of the CDR3 is 11 residues. Between the trimmed V and J ends, which lost 3 bases and 8 bases, there was a span of 7 bases. CDR1 is SEHNR, CDR2 FQNEAQ, per germline (reference sequence). In DNA, the CDR3 is TGTGCCAGCAGCTTCGGACACGAAGCTTTCTTT. Translating it yields CASSFGHEAFF.

This clonotype was found a few times. The V and J genes are TRBV25-1 and TRBJ2-6, with 10 positions matching TRBD1. CDR3 length: 17 amino acids. Germline-derived CDR1 and CDR2 are MGHDK and SYGVNS. V lost 8 bases, J lost 3 bases, and 10 bases stayed unmatched. In DNA form, the CDR3 reads TGTGCCAGCCGGGCCGGGACAGGGGCTGATGGGGCCAACGTCCTGACTTTC. Amino acid sequence: CASRAGTGADGANVLTF. Supplemented by reference TRBV25-1 and TRBJ2-6, the full variable domain reads EADIYQTPRYLVIGTGKKITLECSQTMGHDKMYWYQQDPGMELHLIHYSYGVNSTEKGDLSSESTVSRIRTEHFPLTLESARPSHTSQYLCASRAGTGADGANVLTFGAGSRLTVL.

The chain employs TRBV6-1 and TRBJ1-1; D is undetermined. The CDR3 is 10 residues long. Deletions cut 8 bases from V and 4 bases from J, with 5 bases between. Germline assignment: CDR1 MNHNS and CDR2 SASEGT. CDR3 sequence (DNA): TGTGCCAGCCAGCGCACTGAAGCTTTCTTT. It yields the protein CASQRTEAFF.

This clonotype was seen ten or more times. The J gene is TRBJ1-5, the V gene TRBV6-6; 8 bases match TRBD1. CDR1 MNHNY and CDR2 SVGAGI come from the germline V gene (reference sequence). This CDR3 contains 16 residues. The trim removed 2 bases at V and 2 bases at J, leaving 5 bases unmatched. The CDR3 DNA reads as TGTGCCAGCAGTTACCGGACAGGGATGGGCAATCAGCCCCAGCATTTT. Translation: CASSYRTGMGNQPQHF.

This clonotype occurred many times. The V and J genes are TRBV5-1 and TRBJ2-7, with 12 bases fitting TRBD1. Germline V lookup: CDR1 SGHRS, CDR2 YFSETQ. The junction had 5 bases not matched to a gene; V was cut back by 4 bases and J by 3 bases. This CDR3 region has 15 residues. The CDR3 spells CASSGGTGGYYEQYF. The CDR3 nucleotides read TGCGCCAGCAGCGGGGGGACAGGGGGCTACTACGAGCAGTACTTC. The whole variable domain, remainder taken from reference TRBV5-1 and TRBJ2-7, is KAGVTQTPRYLIKTRGQQVTLSCSPISGHRSVSWYQQTPGQGLQFLFEYFSETQRNKGNFPGRFSGRQFSNSRSEMNVSTLELGDSALYLCASSGGTGGYYEQYFGPGTRLTVT.

This clonotype was detected ten times or more. V and J are TRBV7-8 and TRBJ1-1; the D is unclear. This CDR3 comprises 14 residues. V lost 2 bases and J lost 1, with 8 bases in between. Germline-derived CDR1 and CDR2 are SGHVS and FQNEAQ. The CDR3 is CASSLLHPNTEAFF. In DNA, the CDR3 is TGTGCCAGCAGCTTATTACACCCGAACACTGAAGCTTTCTTT. Full variable domain (remainder filled in from reference TRBV7-8 and TRBJ1-1): GAGVSQSPRYKVAKRGQDVALRCDPISGHVSLFWYQQALGQGPEFLTYFQNEAQLDKSGLPSDRFFAERPEGSVSTLKIQRTQQEDSAVYLCASSLLHPNTEAFFGQGTRLTVV.

This clonotype was counted only a few times. The chain joins TRBV5-1 to TRBJ2-2; D is undetermined. This CDR3 contains 15 residues. The V end was cut by 7 bases, the J end by 0 bases, with 13 bases between. CDR1 SGHRS and CDR2 YFSETQ come from the germline V gene. The CDR3 reads CASLKVPANTGELFF. The CDR3 DNA reads TGCGCCAGCCTCAAAGTGCCCGCGAACACCGGGGAGCTGTTTTTT.

This clonotype showed up many times. The rearrangement links TRBV20-1 to TRBJ2-7; D unresolved. The V gene's germline CDR1 is DFQATT and CDR2 SNEGSKA (reference sequence). Trimming removed 0 bases at V and 2 bases at J, with 8 bases between. CDR3 length: 13 amino acids. In DNA form, the CDR3 reads TGCAGTGCTAGAGATGGGCAAACCTACGAGCAGTACTTC. Its protein is CSARDGQTYEQYF.

This clonotype turned up a few times. The V gene is TRBV13, the J gene TRBJ1-6; no reliable D call. The germline V gene has CDR1 PRHDT and CDR2 FYEKMQ (reference sequence). This CDR3 spans 12 amino acids. The V end lost 2 bases, the J end lost 11 bases, and 7 bases lay between the germline ends. CDR3 loop: CASSLPRTPLHF. CDR3 in DNA: TGTGCCAGCAGCTTACCCCGGACACCCCTCCACTTT.

This clonotype was detected ten times or more. The chain is built from TRBV27 and TRBJ2-3; possibly TRBD2 for D (5 bases). Trimming stripped 6 bases from V and 0 bases from J, with 10 bases between. Germline V gene lookup returns CDR1 MNHEY and CDR2 SMNVEV (reference sequence). This CDR3 comprises 14 residues. As DNA, the CDR3 is TGTGCCAGCAGACCTGGACTGAGCACAGATACGCAGTATTTT. It is translated as CASRPGLSTDTQYF.

At least ten counts were recorded for this clonotype. The V call is TRBV27, the J call TRBJ2-6; D gene ambiguous. The CDR3 has 15 residues. Per germline, CDR1 MNHEY and CDR2 SMNVEV (reference sequence). With 4 bases removed from V and 0 bases from J, the gap between germline ends came to 7 bases. The CDR3 region has the DNA TGTGCCAGCAGTTCCGTAAGCTCTGGGGCCAACGTCCTGACTTTC. Its protein is CASSSVSSGANVLTF.

The chain joins TRBV2 to TRBJ2-3, with 13 bases identical to TRBD2. V shed 6 bases and J 6 bases; nucleotides not matched to a gene: 9. CDR3 length: 16 amino acids. Germline V gene lookup returns CDR1 SNHLY and CDR2 FYNNEI. CDR3 protein: CASRALAGGPGDTQYF. CDR3 DNA sequence: TGTGCCAGCAGGGCACTAGCGGGGGGGCCCGGGGATACGCAGTATTTT.

This clonotype was recorded many times. This chain uses TRBV3-1 with TRBJ1-3; D is ambiguous. CDR1 and CDR2 (germline): LGHDT, YNNKEL (reference sequence). The CDR3 length is 11 residues. V was clipped by 4 bases and J by 4 bases, with 2 bases between them. As DNA, the CDR3 is TGTGCCAGCAGCCCCGGAAACACCATATATTTT. Its translation is CASSPGNTIYF.

This clonotype was recorded at least ten times. This rearrangement joins TRBV23-1 to TRBJ1-5; D not certain. TRBV23-1 counts as an open reading frame of uncertain function. The V end lost 1 base, the J end lost 8 bases, and 6 bases lay between the germline ends. This CDR3 has 12 amino acids. CDR3 bases: TGCGCCAGCAGTCAATACGTAAAGCCCCAGCATTTT. Translated: CASSQYVKPQHF.

This clonotype appeared many times. The chain carries TRBV29-1 and TRBJ2-3; TRBD1 is a possible D gene (6 bases). Germline CDR1 and CDR2: SQVTM and ANQGSEA. The CDR3 runs to 13 residues. V lost 3 bases, J lost 1 base, and 8 bases lay in between. CDR3 DNA sequence: TGCAGCGTTGATTCAGGGGGCACAGATACGCAGTATTTT. It is translated as CSVDSGGTDTQYF.

This clonotype was counted a few times. V gene TRBV11-2 combines with J gene TRBJ1-5, with 8 positions matching TRBD1. This CDR3 is built from 16 residues. Germline V lookup: CDR1 SGHAT, CDR2 FQNNGV. J gave up 6 bases and V 1 base, and 8 bases lay outside the gene matches. The CDR3 DNA reads TGTGCCAGCAGCTTAGGCCGGACAGGGAAGCGTCAGCCCCAGCATTTT. This translates into CASSLGRTGKRQPQHF.

This clonotype occurred many times. The rearrangement uses TRBV6-6 and TRBJ1-2; the D gene is possibly TRBD1 (5 bases). Trimming removed 2 bases at V and 7 bases at J, with 8 bases between. This CDR3 region has 12 residues. From germline, CDR1 is MNHNY and CDR2 SVGAGI (reference sequence). CDR3 sequence: CASSYRGGGYTF. The CDR3 bases are TGTGCCAGCAGTTACAGGGGTGGTGGCTACACCTTC.

This clonotype was observed many times. The chain links TRBV11-2 to TRBJ1-1; D ambiguous. Germline loops: CDR1 SGHAT, CDR2 FQNNGV. The CDR3 is 10 amino acids. V lost 4 bases and J lost 4, with 1 base in between. The chain's CDR3 is CASSSTEAFF. DNA for the CDR3: TGTGCCAGCAGCTCCACTGAAGCTTTCTTT. The full variable domain, in which reference TRBV11-2 and TRBJ1-1 provide the parts outside the CDR3, is EAGVAQSPRYKIIEKRQSVAFWCNPISGHATLYWYQQILGQGPKLLIQFQNNGVVDDSQLPKDRFSAERLKGVDSTLKIQPAKLEDSAVYLCASSSTEAFFGQGTRLTVV.

This clonotype was counted at least ten times. V and J are TRBV6-5 and TRBJ2-3; D gene ambiguous. V dropped 0 bases and J dropped 6 bases, with 7 bases sitting between them. The germline V gene has CDR1 MNHEY and CDR2 SVGAGI. This CDR3 has 13 amino acids. Here the CDR3 reads CASSYSSVDTQYF. CDR3 sequence (DNA): TGTGCCAGCAGTTACTCTAGTGTGGATACGCAGTATTTT.